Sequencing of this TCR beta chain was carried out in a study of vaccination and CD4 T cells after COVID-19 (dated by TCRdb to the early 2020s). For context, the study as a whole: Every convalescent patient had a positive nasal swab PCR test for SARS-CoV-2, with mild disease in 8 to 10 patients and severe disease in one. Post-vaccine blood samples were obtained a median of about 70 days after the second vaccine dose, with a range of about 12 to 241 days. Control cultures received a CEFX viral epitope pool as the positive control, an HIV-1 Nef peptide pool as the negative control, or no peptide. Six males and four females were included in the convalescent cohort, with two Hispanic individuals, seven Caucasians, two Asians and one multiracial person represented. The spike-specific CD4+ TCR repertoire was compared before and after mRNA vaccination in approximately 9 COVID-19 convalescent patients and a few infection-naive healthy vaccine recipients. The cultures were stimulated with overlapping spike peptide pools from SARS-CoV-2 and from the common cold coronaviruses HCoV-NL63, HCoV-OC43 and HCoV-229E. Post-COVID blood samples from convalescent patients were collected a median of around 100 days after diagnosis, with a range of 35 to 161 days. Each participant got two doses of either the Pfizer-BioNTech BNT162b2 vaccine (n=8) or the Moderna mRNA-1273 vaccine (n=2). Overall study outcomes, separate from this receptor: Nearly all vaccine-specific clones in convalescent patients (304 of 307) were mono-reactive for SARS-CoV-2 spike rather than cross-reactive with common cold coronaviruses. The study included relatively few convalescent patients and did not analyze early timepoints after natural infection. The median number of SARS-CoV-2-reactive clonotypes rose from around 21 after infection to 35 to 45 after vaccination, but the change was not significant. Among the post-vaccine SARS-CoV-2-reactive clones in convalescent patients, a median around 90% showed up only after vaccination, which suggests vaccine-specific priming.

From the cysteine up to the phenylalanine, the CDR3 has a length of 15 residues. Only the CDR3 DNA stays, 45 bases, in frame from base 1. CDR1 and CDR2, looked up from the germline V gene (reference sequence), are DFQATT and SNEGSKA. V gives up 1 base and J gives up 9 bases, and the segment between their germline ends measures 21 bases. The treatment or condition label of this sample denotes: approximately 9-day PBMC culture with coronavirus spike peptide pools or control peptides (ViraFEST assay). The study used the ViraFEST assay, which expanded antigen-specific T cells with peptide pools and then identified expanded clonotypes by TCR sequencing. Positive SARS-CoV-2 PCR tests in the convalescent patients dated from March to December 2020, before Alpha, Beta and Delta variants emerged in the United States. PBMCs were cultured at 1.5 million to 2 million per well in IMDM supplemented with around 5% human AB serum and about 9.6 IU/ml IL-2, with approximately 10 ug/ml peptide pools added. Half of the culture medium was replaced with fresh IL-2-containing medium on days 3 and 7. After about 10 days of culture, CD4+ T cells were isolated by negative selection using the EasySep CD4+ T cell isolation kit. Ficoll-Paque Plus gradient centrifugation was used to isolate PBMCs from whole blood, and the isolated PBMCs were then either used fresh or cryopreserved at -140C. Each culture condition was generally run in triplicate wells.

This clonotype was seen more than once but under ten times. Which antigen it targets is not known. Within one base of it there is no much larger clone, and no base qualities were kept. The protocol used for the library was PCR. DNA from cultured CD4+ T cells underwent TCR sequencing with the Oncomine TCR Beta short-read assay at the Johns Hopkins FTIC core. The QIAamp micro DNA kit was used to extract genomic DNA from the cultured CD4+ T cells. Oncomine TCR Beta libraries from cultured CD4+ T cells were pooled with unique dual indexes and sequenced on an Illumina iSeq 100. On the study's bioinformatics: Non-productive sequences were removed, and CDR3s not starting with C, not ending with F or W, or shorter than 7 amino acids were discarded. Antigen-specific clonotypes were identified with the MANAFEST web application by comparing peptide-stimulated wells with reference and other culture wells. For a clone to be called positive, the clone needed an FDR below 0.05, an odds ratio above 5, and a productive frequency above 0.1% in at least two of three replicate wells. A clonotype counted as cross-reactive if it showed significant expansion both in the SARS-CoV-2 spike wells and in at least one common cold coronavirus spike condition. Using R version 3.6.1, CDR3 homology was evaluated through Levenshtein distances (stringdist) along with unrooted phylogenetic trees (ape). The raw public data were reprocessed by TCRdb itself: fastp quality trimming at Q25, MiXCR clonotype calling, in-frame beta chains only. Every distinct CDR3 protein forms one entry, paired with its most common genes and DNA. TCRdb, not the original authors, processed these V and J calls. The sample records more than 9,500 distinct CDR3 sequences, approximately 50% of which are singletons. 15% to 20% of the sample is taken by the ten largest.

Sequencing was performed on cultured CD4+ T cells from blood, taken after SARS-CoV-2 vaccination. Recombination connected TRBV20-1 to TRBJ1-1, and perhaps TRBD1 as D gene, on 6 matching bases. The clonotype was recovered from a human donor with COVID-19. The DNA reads TGCAGTGCTAGAGCACAGGGAGGTGGGACCCTTCAAGCTTTCTTT. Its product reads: CSARAQGGGTLQAFF.